This T cell receptor (beta chain) was identified in a study of T cells in Graves' hyperthyroidism and ophthalmopathy. Whole-study context: Peripheral blood collection took place at initial diagnosis, before any treatment.

CDR3 length equals 15 residues. Germline trimming cut 6 bases from V and 7 bases from J; bases unmatched to any gene: 8. What was amplified from RNA transcripts were TCR beta CDR3 regions. The TCR CDR3 first-round RT-PCR relied on the HTBI primer set. Using its own MiXCR run on the multiplex PCR reads, TCRdb lists one record per CDR3 protein. The data show 340,000 or so distinct CDR3 sequences, around 20% seen once. Study-wide results and limits: The model's output predicted ophthalmopathy at a median of about 6.5 months prior to onset.

This clonotype was observed at least ten times. Its antigen is currently unknown. Graves' hyperthyroidism without ophthalmopathy progression within 18 months was termed stable. Subjects aged 18 to 65 presented with newly diagnosed hyperthyroidism of less than 2 months' duration. The chain is built from TRBV12-3 or TRBV12-4 and TRBJ2-1; the match to TRBD2 covers 11 bases. The material sequenced was blood. This receptor was taken from a woman between 50 and 59 years old with Graves' hyperthyroidism. Here the CDR3 reads CASRPLAGGINEQFF. The CDR3 region has the DNA TGTGCCAGCAGGCCGCTAGCGGGAGGAATTAATGAGCAGTTCTTC.